The sequence of this T cell receptor (beta chain) was determined in a study of T cell responses to AZD1222 COVID-19 vaccine. The study's findings and limits: Clonal diversity was possibly underestimated, and the donors were mostly white British, with more females. Nearly half of spike-specific TCRs reportedly target variant regions that are unmutated in the B.1.351 and B.1.1.7 variants. Just a handful of AZD1222 recipients tested seropositive at baseline.

To note about this clone: Its cognate antigen is unknown.

The repertoire was sequenced with immunoSEQ multiplex PCR; TCRdb's copy has only in-frame clones and lacks some. The sample includes 130,000 to 150,000 clones, 85% to 95% of them seen just once. The receptor was derived from an adult who had recovered from COVID-19. The source was peripheral blood, collected after recovery from COVID-19.

The CDR3 DNA is TGTGCCAGCAGCTCTGACAGGGGGCGGGGGACCCAGTACTTC. Translating it yields CASSSDRGRGTQYF. The V call is TRBV5-6, the J call TRBJ2-5, with 10 bases fitting TRBD1. The V gene end was trimmed by 3 bases and the J gene end by 7 bases; junction bases not matched to a gene: 6. This CDR3 is built from 14 residues. CDR1 is SGHDT and CDR2 is YYEEEE in the germline V gene.